The rows below give T cell receptor beta chains drawn from one sample of a study of T cell responses to AZD1222 COVID-19 vaccine. TCRdb keeps only in-frame clones here, not all; method: immunoSEQ multiplex PCR. The data hold over 100,000 clones, with 85% to 90% observed a single time. The sequencing used peripheral blood, collected on day 0 of AZD1222 vaccination. Receptor source: an adult in good health. CDR3s include the opening cysteine and the closing phenylalanine or tryptophan. A D gene is named only where the DNA matches it firmly. Size tells how often a clone was seen (once, few, many) or the class of an expanded clone, and some rows leave it out.

D gene	V gene	clone size	J gene	CDR3 protein	CDR3 DNA
.	TRBV5-1	once	TRBJ1-1	CASSDEGAVTEAFF	TGCGCCAGCAGCGATGAAGGTGCGGTCACTGAAGCTTTCTTT
.	TRBV3-1/TRBV3-2	.	TRBJ2-7	CASSQAKDSTSYEQYF	TGTGCCAGCAGCCAAGCTAAGGACAGTACCTCCTACGAGCAGTACTTC
TRBD1	TRBV9	.	TRBJ1-2	CASSVDRVGGYTF	TGTGCCAGCAGCGTCGACAGGGTGGGTGGCTACACCTTC
.	TRBV5-1	.	TRBJ1-1	CASSSHPDGLTEAFF	TGCGCCAGCAGCTCACATCCGGACGGGTTGACTGAAGCTTTCTTT
TRBD1	TRBV3-1/TRBV3-2	.	TRBJ1-5	CASSQDPGGGQPQHF	TGTGCCAGCAGCCAAGATCCAGGGGGAGGTCAGCCCCAGCATTTT
.	TRBV7-2	.	TRBJ1-1	CASSSRTGNTEAFF	TGTGCCAGCAGCTCTCGGACGGGGAACACTGAAGCTTTCTTT
.	TRBV3-1/TRBV3-2	.	TRBJ2-6	CASTRRTGEGSLRSGANVLTF	TGTGCCAGCACCAGACGGACGGGAGAAGGGAGTCTTCGCTCTGGGGCCAACGTCCTGACTTTC
.	TRBV5-1	few	TRBJ1-4	CASRLRGSGDEKLFF	TGCGCCAGCCGTCTCCGGGGCTCAGGGGATGAAAAACTGTTTTTT
TRBD1	TRBV6-5	.	TRBJ1-2	CASSLRTGPPYGYTF	TGTGCCAGCAGTCTTCGGACAGGGCCCCCCTATGGCTACACCTTC
.	TRBV7-6	.	TRBJ1-3	CASSQNRAGNTIYF	TGTGCCAGCAGCCAAAACAGGGCTGGAAACACCATATATTTT
.	TRBV27	.	TRBJ1-3	CASSSGAAIGNTIYF	TGTGCCAGCAGCTCAGGGGCCGCGATCGGAAACACCATATATTTT
TRBD1	TRBV6-5	.	TRBJ1-2	CASSYQLQGNGYTF	TGTGCCAGCAGTTACCAACTACAGGGGAATGGCTACACCTTC
.	TRBV11-2	.	TRBJ1-1	CASSLAAGRAFF	TGTGCCAGCAGCTTAGCAGCGGGAAGAGCTTTCTTT
.	TRBV7-2	.	TRBJ2-3	CASSGRYPSGGSTDTQYF	TGTGCCAGCAGCGGGCGCTACCCGAGTGGCGGCAGCACAGATACGCAGTATTTT
.	TRBV5-1	.	TRBJ1-1	CASSRLGLDTEAFF	TGCGCCAGCAGCCGCCTGGGGCTGGACACTGAAGCTTTCTTT
.	TRBV30	.	TRBJ1-3	CAWSPRGSGNTIYF	TGTGCCTGGAGCCCCAGGGGCTCTGGAAACACCATATATTTT
.	TRBV27	.	TRBJ2-6	CASSLAGALSGANVLTF	TGTGCCAGCAGTTTGGCGGGCGCCCTCTCTGGGGCCAACGTCCTGACTTTC
.	TRBV11-2	.	TRBJ2-1	CASSLGYREQFF	TGTGCCAGCAGCTTAGGGTATAGGGAGCAGTTCTTC
.	TRBV27	.	TRBJ1-5	CASSLSGFNQPQHF	TGTGCCAGCAGTTTATCGGGTTTCAATCAGCCCCAGCATTTT
.	TRBV6-2/TRBV6-3	.	TRBJ2-5	CASSYPHEHGDGETQYF	TGTGCCAGCAGTTATCCCCACGAACACGGGGACGGAGAGACCCAGTACTTC
.	TRBV11-2	.	TRBJ2-2	CASSLLQGNGGELFF	TGTGCCAGCAGCCTTTTACAGGGAAACGGCGGGGAGCTGTTTTTT
.	TRBV5-1	.	TRBJ1-1	CASSFGQYTEAFF	TGCGCCAGCAGCTTTGGACAGTACACTGAAGCTTTCTTT
TRBD1	TRBV27	.	TRBJ1-6	CASSPRTGRFGNSPLHF	TGTGCCAGCAGTCCAAGGACAGGGCGCTTCGGGAATTCACCCCTCCACTTT
.	TRBV28	.	TRBJ2-7	CASSLHLRVGAPYEQYF	TGTGCCAGCAGTTTACATCTCAGGGTGGGGGCGCCCTACGAGCAGTACTTC
TRBD2	TRBV27	.	TRBJ2-5	CASSSQPLANQETQYF	TGTGCCAGCAGTTCCCAGCCACTAGCGAACCAAGAGACCCAGTACTTC
.	TRBV29-1	.	TRBJ2-7	CSARTVDSYEQYF	TGCAGCGCTAGGACAGTAGACTCCTACGAGCAGTACTTC
.	TRBV21-1	.	TRBJ2-5	CATGGETQYF	TGTGCCACCGGAGGAGAGACCCAGTACTTC
.	TRBV4-2	.	TRBJ1-2	CASSQEARNGGYTF	TGTGCCAGCAGCCAAGAAGCCCGTAACGGGGGCTACACCTTC
.	TRBV15	.	TRBJ1-1	CATSTIRGTEAFF	TGTGCCACCAGCACCATCAGGGGCACTGAAGCTTTCTTT
.	TRBV27	.	TRBJ1-2	CASSSQLAGYGYTF	TGTGCCAGCAGTTCCCAGCTAGCTGGCTATGGCTACACCTTC
.	TRBV7-3	.	TRBJ1-1	CASSFRVNTEAFF	TGTGCCAGCAGCTTTAGGGTGAACACTGAAGCTTTCTTT
TRBD1	TRBV3-1/TRBV3-2	.	TRBJ1-6	CASGPGGGSPLHF	TGTGCCAGCGGTCCAGGGGGCGGTTCACCCCTCCACTTT
TRBD2	TRBV12-3/TRBV12-4	once	TRBJ2-1	CASSSRGDEQFF	TGTGCCAGCAGTTCGCGGGGGGATGAGCAGTTCTTC
.	TRBV9	.	TRBJ2-1	CASNRGANEQFF	TGTGCCAGCAATCGGGGGGCGAATGAGCAGTTCTTC
.	TRBV12-3/TRBV12-4	.	TRBJ1-6	CASSFDNSPLHF	TGTGCCAGCAGTTTTGATAATTCACCCCTCCACTTT
.	TRBV7-2	.	TRBJ2-3	CASSIRQRPDTQYF	TGTGCCAGCAGCATAAGGCAGCGCCCAGATACGCAGTATTTT
.	TRBV19	.	TRBJ1-2	CASSSGVYGYTF	TGTGCCAGTAGTTCGGGGGTCTATGGCTACACCTTC
TRBD1	TRBV9	.	TRBJ2-7	CASSARDRGHEQYF	TGTGCCAGCAGCGCCCGGGACAGGGGCCACGAGCAGTACTTC
.	TRBV3-1/TRBV3-2	.	TRBJ2-5	CASSQVGVETQYF	TGTGCCAGCAGCCAGGTGGGGGTAGAGACCCAGTACTTC
.	TRBV7-2	.	TRBJ1-2	CASSLRGGHAGYTF	TGTGCCAGCAGCTTACGAGGGGGGCACGCTGGCTACACCTTC
.	TRBV4-1	.	TRBJ2-7	CASSQGASSSYEQYF	TGCGCCAGCAGCCAAGGAGCGTCGAGCTCCTACGAGCAGTACTTC
TRBD1	TRBV9	.	TRBJ1-2	CASSVEDRIGYGYTF	TGTGCCAGCAGCGTAGAGGACAGGATCGGGTATGGCTACACCTTC
.	TRBV6-5	.	TRBJ1-2	CASLRDYGYTF	TGTGCCAGCCTCAGGGACTATGGCTACACCTTC
.	TRBV3-1/TRBV3-2	.	TRBJ2-2	CASSQRGRGTGELFF	TGTGCCAGCAGCCAACGGGGCAGGGGCACCGGGGAGCTGTTTTTT
TRBD2	TRBV9	.	TRBJ2-1	CASSDTSGFYNEQFF	TGTGCCAGCAGCGATACTAGCGGGTTTTACAATGAGCAGTTCTTC
.	TRBV19	.	TRBJ2-5	CASRLGGGMQETQYF	TGTGCCAGTAGACTTGGGGGCGGGATGCAAGAGACCCAGTACTTC
.	TRBV20-1	once	TRBJ2-1	CSARGDNEQFF	TGCAGTGCTAGGGGCGACAATGAGCAGTTCTTC
.	TRBV3-1/TRBV3-2	.	TRBJ2-1	CASSQNRPRSDLTGVYNEQFF	TGTGCCAGCAGCCAAAATCGCCCGAGATCGGATTTGACGGGGGTTTACAATGAGCAGTTCTTC
.	TRBV6-5	.	TRBJ1-6	CASSYMGPEDSPLHF	TGTGCCAGCAGTTACATGGGGCCGGAGGATTCACCCCTCCACTTT
.	TRBV15	.	TRBJ1-5	CATSRASGGNQPQHF	TGTGCCACCAGCAGAGCGTCCGGAGGCAATCAGCCCCAGCATTTT
.	TRBV6-5	.	TRBJ1-2	CASSPSLGRDYGYTF	TGTGCCAGCAGTCCTTCGCTGGGCAGGGACTATGGCTACACCTTC